The rows below give T cell receptor beta chains drawn from one sample of a study of early T cells in non-severe SARS-CoV-2 infection. A single record per CDR3 protein comes from TCRdb applying MiXCR to the 5' RACE reads. Here the sample spans just under 85,000 distinct CDR3 sequences, roughly a tenth being singletons. This specimen consisted of whole blood, obtained at baseline. The origin of the receptors is an adult who was a healthcare worker with PCR-confirmed SARS-CoV-2 infection or an uninfected control (not recorded which). CDR3s include the opening cysteine and the closing phenylalanine or tryptophan. The order of the fields is CDR3 DNA, CDR3 protein, J gene, clone size, V gene, D gene. D genes are given only for firm matches. For some rows the clone size is stated as once, few or many, or as a class when expanded; others skip it.

DNA: TGTGCCAGCAGCCCCGGACTAGCGGGATCAGATACGCAGTATTTT
CDR3: CASSPGLAGSDTQYF
J: TRBJ2-3
size: NA
V: TRBV6-2/TRBV6-3
D: TRBD2

DNA: TGCAGTGCTAGTCGGGTGACTAGCGGCTCCTACGAGCAGTACTTC
CDR3: CSASRVTSGSYEQYF
J: TRBJ2-7
size: NA
V: TRBV20-1
D: TRBD2

DNA: TGTGCCAGCAGCAACGACTATGATACTGAAGCTTTCTTT
CDR3: CASSNDYDTEAFF
J: TRBJ1-1
size: NA
V: TRBV6-6
D: NA

DNA: TGTGCCAGCAGGCAAAGCGGGAGACAGTCTTACGAGCAGTACTTC
CDR3: CASRQSGRQSYEQYF
J: TRBJ2-7
size: NA
V: TRBV6-2/TRBV6-3
D: TRBD2

DNA: TGTGCCAGCAGCTCCATCCCGGGGGGGGGAGATACGCAGTATTTT
CDR3: CASSSIPGGGDTQYF
J: TRBJ2-3
size: few
V: TRBV7-9
D: TRBD2

DNA: TGCGCCAGCAGCCGTTTTAGCAATCAGCCCCAGCATTTT
CDR3: CASSRFSNQPQHF
J: TRBJ1-5
size: NA
V: TRBV4-1
D: NA

DNA: TGTGCCAGCAGTTACTCGAGGGTCGGGTTATACGAGCAGTACTTC
CDR3: CASSYSRVGLYEQYF
J: TRBJ2-7
size: NA
V: TRBV6-5
D: NA

DNA: TGTGCCAGCTCACCACTAGGAGGGGGTGATGACTATGGCTACACCTTC
CDR3: CASSPLGGGDDYGYTF
J: TRBJ1-2
size: few
V: TRBV18
D: NA

DNA: TGCAGCGCCACGACTGGGGGGCGCCTCCAAGAGACCCAGTACTTC
CDR3: CSATTGGRLQETQYF
J: TRBJ2-5
size: NA
V: TRBV29-1
D: NA

DNA: TGTGCCAGCAGTACCTCCGGCAGGAGCAATCAGCCCCAGCATTTT
CDR3: CASSTSGRSNQPQHF
J: TRBJ1-5
size: many
V: TRBV12-3/TRBV12-4
D: NA

DNA: TGTGCCAGCAGCTCGGGACATCTTCCCGGGGAGACCCAGTACTTC
CDR3: CASSSGHLPGETQYF
J: TRBJ2-5
size: few
V: TRBV7-2
D: NA